What follows are 22 T cell receptor beta chains derived from one specimen sequenced in a study of CD8+ T cells in alopecia areata. Extracted RNA was reverse transcribed, and the resulting cDNA served as sequencing template. TCRdb's table, derived via immunoSEQ multiplex PCR, lists solely in-frame clones and lacks some. Among about 70,000 clones listed, approximately 29% were seen once. Regarding treatment: oral pan-JAK inhibitor, 5-10 mg twice daily. Sequenced here: CD8+ T cells sorted from blood, sampled at week 4, from a patient treated with tofacitinib. The receptors were gathered from a human donor with alopecia areata.

This chain links TRBV7-9 with TRBJ2-1; 8 bases line up with TRBD2. The germline V gene has CDR1 SEHNR and CDR2 FQNEAQ (reference sequence). With 5 bases clipped from V and 8 bases from J, the junction kept 8 bases outside the gene matches. CDR3 length equals 14 residues. CDR3 region: CASSNSGNFDEQFF. CDR3 coding DNA: TGTGCCAGCAGCAATAGCGGGAATTTCGATGAGCAGTTCTTC.

Only a few counts were recorded for this clone. V gene TRBV29-1 combines with J gene TRBJ2-7; D gene ambiguous. V lost 7 bases and J lost 0, with 7 bases in between. CDR1 is SQVTM and CDR2 is ANQGSEA in the germline V gene. The CDR3 loop spans 11 amino acids. The CDR3 DNA reads TGCAGCGCCCTTGACTCCTACGAGCAGTACTTC. Protein: CSALDSYEQYF.

Only a few counts were recorded for this clone. V and J are TRBV5-1 and TRBJ1-2; 10 positions match TRBD1. Unmatched junction bases numbered 9, after V lost 3 bases and J lost 4 bases. In germline, CDR1 is SGHRS, CDR2 YFSETQ. The CDR3 runs to 16 residues. The CDR3 nucleotides read TGCGCCAGCAGCTCATCTGACGGGACAGGGGTCTATGGCTACACCTTC. This codes for CASSSSDGTGVYGYTF.

This clone has just a few counts. This chain connects TRBV29-1 to TRBJ1-1, with 9 bases that match TRBD1. CDR3 length: 14 residues. V dropped 6 bases and J dropped 4; count of bases not matched to a gene: 9. Germline loops: CDR1 SQVTM, CDR2 ANQGSEA. The CDR3 loop reads CSVALTGGGTEAFF. The CDR3 nucleotides read TGCAGCGTGGCCTTAACAGGGGGCGGCACTGAAGCTTTCTTT.

The chain uses TRBV7-6 and TRBJ2-3; no reliable D call. CDR3 length: 14 amino acids. With 4 bases removed from V and 5 bases from J, the gap between germline ends came to 13 bases. Germline V lookup: CDR1 SGHVS, CDR2 FNYEAQ. CDR3 in DNA: TGTGCCAGCAGCTCCCGCGAAAGTCTAGATACGCAGTATTTT. It codes for CASSSRESLDTQYF.

The V call is TRBV27, the J call TRBJ1-4; TRBD1 is a possible D gene (5 bases). The germline V gene encodes CDR1 MNHEY and CDR2 SMNVEV (reference sequence). V lost 5 bases to trimming and J lost 7 bases, with 14 bases between them. There are 14 residues in the CDR3. CDR3 amino acids: CASSRRRGGEKLFF. DNA of the CDR3: TGTGCCAGCAGTCGGCGGAGGGGAGGTGAAAAACTGTTTTTT.

This chain connects TRBV5-1 to TRBJ1-1; D possibly corresponds to TRBD1 (5 bases). V lost 0 bases and J 3 bases, leaving 18 bases between the germline ends. CDR1 and CDR2 from the germline V gene are SGHRS and YFSETQ. The CDR3 loop spans 17 amino acids. The CDR3: CASSLAEGGAWDTEAFF. CDR3 nucleotide sequence: TGCGCCAGCAGCTTGGCGGAGGGCGGGGCTTGGGACACTGAAGCTTTCTTT.

The sample holds one count of this clone. The sample contains more than one DNA sequence encoding this CDR3. V gene TRBV29-1 combines with J gene TRBJ2-5; a possible D gene is TRBD1 (5 bases). The ends were cut back, 3 bases at V and 4 bases at J, with 12 bases in the middle. The CDR3 covers 13 residues. The germline gives CDR1 SQVTM, CDR2 ANQGSEA. This CDR3 is CSVEVGAGETQYF. The CDR3 nucleotides read TGCAGCGTTGAGGTAGGGGCCGGAGAGACCCAGTACTTC.

This sequence joins TRBV28 and TRBJ2-3; D is possibly TRBD2 (6 bases). V lost 5 bases and J 2 bases, leaving 20 bases between the germline ends. The CDR3 length is 17 residues. The V gene's germline CDR1 is MDHEN and CDR2 SYDVKM. The CDR3 loop reads CASSPPRSSGFTDTQYF. The DNA for the CDR3 is TGTGCCAGCAGTCCCCCTCGGTCCAGCGGGTTCACAGATACGCAGTATTTT.

Ten or more counts support this clone. The chain is built from TRBV28 and TRBJ2-3; the D gene is possibly TRBD2 (6 bases). The length of the CDR3 is 14 residues. Germline loops: CDR1 MDHEN, CDR2 SYDVKM. The V and J ends lost 3 bases and 3 bases respectively, with 10 bases between them. The DNA for the CDR3 is TGTGCCAGCAGTTTTCTGAGCGGGACAGATACGCAGTATTTT. Translated: CASSFLSGTDTQYF.

This clone came up a few times. The chain couples TRBV25-1 to TRBJ2-3; D call uncertain. The ends were cut back, 4 bases at V and 7 bases at J, with 3 bases in the middle. The CDR3 runs to 10 residues. Germline-derived CDR1 and CDR2 are MGHDK and SYGVNS. CDR3 nucleotide sequence: TGTGCCAGCAGTGGAAATACGCAGTATTTT. Amino acid sequence: CASSGNTQYF.

This rearrangement joins TRBV7-9 to TRBJ2-5; D may be TRBD2 (6 bases). Trimming stripped 5 bases from V and 3 bases from J, with 10 bases between. The CDR3 extends over 13 amino acids. Germline CDR1 is SEHNR and CDR2 is FQNEAQ (reference sequence). For the CDR3, the DNA is TGTGCCAGCAGCCCTAAGCGGGAAGAGACCCAGTACTTC. Its protein is CASSPKREETQYF. Based on the CDR3 plus reference TRBV7-9 and TRBJ2-5, the full variable domain is DTGVSQNPRHKITKRGQNVTFRCDPISEHNRLYWYRQTLGQGPEFLTYFQNEAQLEKSRLLSDRFSAERPKGSFSTLEIQRTEQGDSAMYLCASSPKREETQYFGPGTRLLVL.

The genes are TRBV27 and TRBJ1-1; D possibly corresponds to TRBD1 (6 bases). Germline CDR1 MNHEY, CDR2 SMNVEV (reference sequence). V lost 10 bases to trimming and J lost 4 bases, with 16 bases between them. This CDR3 comprises 13 residues. The CDR3 is CATAERGSTEAFF. CDR3 nucleotides: TGTGCCACCGCAGAGAGGGGGAGCACTGAAGCTTTCTTT.

This clone was picked up a small number of times. This sequence joins TRBV30 and TRBJ2-1; D uncertain. The CDR3 has 12 amino acids. V shed 3 bases and J shed 7 bases, with 10 bases lying between them. Per the germline V gene, CDR1 is GTSNPN and CDR2 is SVGIG (reference sequence). The CDR3 bases are TGTGCCTGGAGGGTCTACCCTAATGAGCAGTTCTTC. Amino acids: CAWRVYPNEQFF.

This chain uses TRBV25-1 with TRBJ2-1; D ambiguous. The germline CDR1 and CDR2 sequences are MGHDK and SYGVNS. The V and J ends lost 3 bases and 9 bases respectively, with 12 bases between them. The CDR3 has 13 residues. The CDR3 reads CASSENRKGEQFF. The CDR3 region has the DNA TGTGCCAGCAGTGAGAATAGGAAGGGTGAGCAGTTCTTC.

A few counts support this clone. The rearrangement joins TRBV7-9 to TRBJ2-7; D gene unclear. V was cut by 0 bases and J by 3 bases, with 9 bases left in between. This CDR3 has 14 amino acids. Germline-derived CDR1 and CDR2 are SEHNR and FQNEAQ (reference sequence). The CDR3 DNA sequence: TGTGCCAGCAGCTTAGCGGGTACGGGCTACGAGCAGTACTTC. This sequence encodes CASSLAGTGYEQYF.

This clone has more than one count but fewer than ten. This chain links TRBV2 with TRBJ2-1; the match to TRBD2 covers 11 bases. Germline V gives CDR1 SNHLY, CDR2 FYNNEI. The J segment lost 10 bases and the V segment lost 2 bases, leaving 4 bases of the junction unmatched. CDR3 length: 14 amino acids. The CDR3 DNA reads as TGTGCCAGCAGTGAAAAACTAGCGGGAGACGAGCAGTTCTTC. Its translation is CASSEKLAGDEQFF.

The genes are TRBV29-1 and TRBJ2-2; TRBD2 aligns across 14 bases. CDR1 and CDR2 (germline): SQVTM, ANQGSEA. The length of the CDR3 is 16 residues. Unmatched junction bases numbered 1, after V lost 4 bases and J lost 0 bases. For the CDR3, the DNA is TGCAGCGTTGGGACTAGCGGGAGGTCGAACACCGGGGAGCTGTTTTTT. Its protein product is CSVGTSGRSNTGELFF.

The chain links TRBV7-9 to TRBJ2-1; no reliable D call. In germline, CDR1 is SEHNR, CDR2 FQNEAQ (reference sequence). The CDR3 sequence is 13 residues long. V dropped 0 bases and J dropped 8 bases, with 8 bases sitting between them. In DNA, the CDR3 is TGTGCCAGCAGCTTAGCGCTTCCAGATGAGCAGTTCTTC. Translated: CASSLALPDEQFF. The full variable domain, completed using reference TRBV7-9 and TRBJ2-1, is DTGVSQNPRHKITKRGQNVTFRCDPISEHNRLYWYRQTLGQGPEFLTYFQNEAQLEKSRLLSDRFSAERPKGSFSTLEIQRTEQGDSAMYLCASSLALPDEQFFGPGTRLTVL.

V gene TRBV29-1 combines with J gene TRBJ2-2; no clear D gene. Germline V gene lookup returns CDR1 SQVTM and CDR2 ANQGSEA. V was shortened by 4 bases and J by 6 bases, with 6 bases between the two germline ends. The length of the CDR3 is 11 residues. The CDR3 bases are TGCAGCGTTGTAGGGCCCGGGGAGCTGTTTTTT. This gives the protein CSVVGPGELFF.

Concerning this clone: A read error may produce the germline difference seen at one junction end. The identical CDR3 is also encoded by other nucleotide sequences in the sample. The chain employs TRBV5-1 and TRBJ2-7; no reliable D call. This CDR3 contains 12 residues. CDR1 is SGHRS, CDR2 YFSETQ, per germline. The CDR3 coding sequence is TGTGCCAGCAGCTCGAACTACTACGAGCAGTACTTC. Its protein is CASSSNYYEQYF. The full variable domain, with the rest looked up from reference TRBV5-1 and TRBJ2-7, is KAGVTQTPRYLIKTRGQQVTLSCSPISGHRSVSWYQQTPGQGLQFLFEYFSETQRNKGNFPGRFSGRQFSNSRSEMNVSTLELGDSALYLCASSSNYYEQYFGPGTRLTVT.

This clone turned up a few times. This chain connects TRBV29-1 to TRBJ1-2, with D possibly matching TRBD1 (5 bases). The CDR3 covers 16 residues. V was clipped by 3 bases and J by 5 bases, with 22 bases between them. Germline V gene sequence: CDR1 SQVTM, CDR2 ANQGSEA. CDR3 DNA: TGCAGCGTTGATCGGGACGGACCAACGAAGGGGTATGGCTACACCTTC. This sequence encodes CSVDRDGPTKGYGYTF.